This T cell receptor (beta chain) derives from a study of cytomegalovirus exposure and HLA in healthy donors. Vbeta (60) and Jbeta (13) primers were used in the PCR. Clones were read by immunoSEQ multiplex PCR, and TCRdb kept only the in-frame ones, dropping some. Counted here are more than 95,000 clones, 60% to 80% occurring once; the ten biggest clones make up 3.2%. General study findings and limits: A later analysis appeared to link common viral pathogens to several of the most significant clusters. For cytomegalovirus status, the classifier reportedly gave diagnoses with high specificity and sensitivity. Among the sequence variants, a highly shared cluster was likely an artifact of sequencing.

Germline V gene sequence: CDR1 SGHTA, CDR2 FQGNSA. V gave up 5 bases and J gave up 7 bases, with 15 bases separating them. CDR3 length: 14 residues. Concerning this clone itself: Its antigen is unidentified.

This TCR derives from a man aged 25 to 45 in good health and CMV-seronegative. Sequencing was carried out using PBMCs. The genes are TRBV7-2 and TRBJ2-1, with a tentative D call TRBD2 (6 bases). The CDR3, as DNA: TGTGCCAGCAGCCGGGAGTCAGGCCCTAATGAGCAGTTCTTC. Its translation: CASSRESGPNEQFF.